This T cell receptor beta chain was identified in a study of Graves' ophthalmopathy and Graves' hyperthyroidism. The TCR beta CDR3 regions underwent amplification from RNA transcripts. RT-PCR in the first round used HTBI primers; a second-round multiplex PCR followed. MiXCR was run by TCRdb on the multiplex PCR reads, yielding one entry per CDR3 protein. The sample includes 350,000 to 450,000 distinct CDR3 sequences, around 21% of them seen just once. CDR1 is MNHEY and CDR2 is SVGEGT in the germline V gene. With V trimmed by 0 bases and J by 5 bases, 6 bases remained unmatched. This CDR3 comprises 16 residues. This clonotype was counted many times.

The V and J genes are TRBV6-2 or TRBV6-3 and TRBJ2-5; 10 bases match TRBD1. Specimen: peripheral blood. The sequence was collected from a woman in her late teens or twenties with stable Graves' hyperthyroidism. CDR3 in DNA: TGTGCCAGCAGTTACTCGAGACAGGGGGCGCGGGAGACCCAGTACTTC. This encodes CASSYSRQGARETQYF.